This is a list of T cell receptor beta chains from one sample in a study of siplizumab effects on memory and regulatory T cells. Data came from immunoSEQ multiplex PCR; TCRdb stores just in-frame clones and leaves some out. The data show roughly 62,000 clones, with around three quarters seen just once and approximately 0.4% held by the top ten. Specimen: memory CD4+ T cells sorted from blood. The receptors originated from a human donor in good health. The CDR3 runs from the conserved cysteine through the conserved F or W. D genes are given only for firm matches. Clone size is stated in some rows and not others, as once, few, many or a class when expanded.

clone size: .; V gene: TRBV7-9; D gene: TRBD1; J gene: TRBJ2-5; CDR3 DNA: TGTGCCAGCAGCTTACAGGGGGCGTACCAAGAGACCCAGTACTTC; CDR3 protein: CASSLQGAYQETQYF
clone size: .; V gene: TRBV7-9; D gene: TRBD2; J gene: TRBJ2-7; CDR3 DNA: TGTGCCAGCAACTTGGGCGGGGGGGCCTACGAGCAGTACTTC; CDR3 protein: CASNLGGGAYEQYF
clone size: once; V gene: TRBV10-3; D gene: .; J gene: TRBJ2-1; CDR3 DNA: TGTGCCATCAGTGACCTGATCAGGGGGGATAATGAGCAGTTCTTC; CDR3 protein: CAISDLIRGDNEQFF
clone size: .; V gene: TRBV19; D gene: .; J gene: TRBJ1-5; CDR3 DNA: TGTGCCAGTAGTAGAGGGGTTCAGCCCCAGCATTTT; CDR3 protein: CASSRGVQPQHF
clone size: .; V gene: TRBV6-4; D gene: .; J gene: TRBJ1-2; CDR3 DNA: TGTGCCAGCAGTGAGGAGGGCTATGGCTACACCTTC; CDR3 protein: CASSEEGYGYTF
clone size: .; V gene: TRBV28; D gene: TRBD1; J gene: TRBJ2-7; CDR3 DNA: TGTGCCAGCAGTTCAGGGACAGTGACCTACGAGCAGTACTTC; CDR3 protein: CASSSGTVTYEQYF
clone size: .; V gene: TRBV5-4; D gene: .; J gene: TRBJ1-1; CDR3 DNA: TGTGCCAGCAGCTCGCCAGTGAACACTGAAGCTTTCTTT; CDR3 protein: CASSSPVNTEAFF
clone size: .; V gene: TRBV6-1; D gene: .; J gene: TRBJ2-3; CDR3 DNA: TGTGCCAGCATGTCGACCACAGATACGCAGTATTTT; CDR3 protein: CASMSTTDTQYF
clone size: .; V gene: TRBV19; D gene: TRBD1; J gene: TRBJ2-7; CDR3 DNA: TGTGCCAGTAGTCCAACCGGGACAGGGGTCTACGAGCAGTACTTC; CDR3 protein: CASSPTGTGVYEQYF
clone size: few; V gene: TRBV29-1; D gene: .; J gene: TRBJ1-2; CDR3 DNA: TGCAGCGTTGAAGGGGCAGGGGCGCTGAACTATGGCTACACCTTC; CDR3 protein: CSVEGAGALNYGYTF
clone size: .; V gene: TRBV6-5; D gene: TRBD1; J gene: TRBJ1-3; CDR3 DNA: TGTGCCAGCAGTTCGATACAGGGGAGAGGAAACACCATATATTTT; CDR3 protein: CASSSIQGRGNTIYF
clone size: .; V gene: TRBV18; D gene: TRBD1; J gene: TRBJ2-4; CDR3 DNA: TGTGCCAGCTCAACTACCCCGGGACAGGGGTCTAACATTCAGTACTTC; CDR3 protein: CASSTTPGQGSNIQYF
clone size: .; V gene: TRBV18; D gene: TRBD2; J gene: TRBJ2-4; CDR3 DNA: TGTGCCAGCTCACCGCTTCGGGGGACTAGAAAAAACATTCAGTACTTC; CDR3 protein: CASSPLRGTRKNIQYF
clone size: .; V gene: TRBV9; D gene: .; J gene: TRBJ2-5; CDR3 DNA: TGTGCCAGCAGCGTGGCCGACGGGGCGCAAGAGACCCAGTACTTC; CDR3 protein: CASSVADGAQETQYF
clone size: .; V gene: TRBV4-1; D gene: TRBD2; J gene: TRBJ2-1; CDR3 DNA: TGCGCCAGCAGCCAAGGACCCCTAGCGGGGGTGAAGCAATGGCAGTTCTTC; CDR3 protein: CASSQGPLAGVKQWQFF
clone size: .; V gene: TRBV18; D gene: .; J gene: TRBJ1-5; CDR3 DNA: TGTGCCAGCTCACCGATTAGAGGACGGGATAGCAATCAGCCCCAGCATTTT; CDR3 protein: CASSPIRGRDSNQPQHF
clone size: .; V gene: TRBV5-5; D gene: .; J gene: TRBJ2-3; CDR3 DNA: TGTGCCAGCAGCCGATCGGGCAGCCTCAACGCAGATACGCAGTATTTT; CDR3 protein: CASSRSGSLNADTQYF
clone size: .; V gene: TRBV6-6; D gene: .; J gene: TRBJ1-2; CDR3 DNA: TGTGCCAGCAGTTCCCGGGAGGACCCGACTAACTATGGCTACACCTTC; CDR3 protein: CASSSREDPTNYGYTF
clone size: .; V gene: TRBV19; D gene: TRBD1; J gene: TRBJ2-5; CDR3 DNA: TGTGCCAGTGGGAGACAGGGGGGAATCGAGACCCAGTACTTC; CDR3 protein: CASGRQGGIETQYF